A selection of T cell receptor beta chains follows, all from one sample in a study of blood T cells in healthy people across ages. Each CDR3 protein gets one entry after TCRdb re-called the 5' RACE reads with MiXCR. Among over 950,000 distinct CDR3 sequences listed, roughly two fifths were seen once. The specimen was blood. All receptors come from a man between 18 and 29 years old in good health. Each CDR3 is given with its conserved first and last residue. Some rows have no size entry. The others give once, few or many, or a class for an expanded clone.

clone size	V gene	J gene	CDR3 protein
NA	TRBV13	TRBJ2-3	CASSNRLAGGTNTDTQYF
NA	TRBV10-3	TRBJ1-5	CAISDGVGNQPQHF
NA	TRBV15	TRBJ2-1	CTTSRDFTSGGPEQFF
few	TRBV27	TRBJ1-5	CASSEQAGRYQPQHF
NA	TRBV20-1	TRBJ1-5	CSARMGPNQPQHF
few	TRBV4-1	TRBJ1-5	CASSQEVQGGQPQHF
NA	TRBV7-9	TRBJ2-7	CASSFQGVQYF
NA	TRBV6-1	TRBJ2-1	CASSEAGAGIGSYNEQFF
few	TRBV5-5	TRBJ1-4	CASSLDWGGAGEKLFF
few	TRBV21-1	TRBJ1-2	CASSTHDRGRYGYTF
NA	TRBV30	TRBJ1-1	CAWEEERNTEAFF
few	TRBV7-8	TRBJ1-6	CASSSNRGPGNSPLHF
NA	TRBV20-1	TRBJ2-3	CSARHSGLAGTDTQYF
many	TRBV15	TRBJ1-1	CATSRDEQGNTEAFF
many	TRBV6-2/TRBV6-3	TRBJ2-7	CASTNSYEQYF
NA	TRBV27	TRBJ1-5	CASSSVFQPQHF
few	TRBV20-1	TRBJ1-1	CSASTSGMNTEAFF
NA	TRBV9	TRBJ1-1	CASSVGMDAEAFF
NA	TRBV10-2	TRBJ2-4	CASSTDLKNIQYF
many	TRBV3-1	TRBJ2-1	CASSQDPDEQFF
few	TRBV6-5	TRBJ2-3	CASSYPITGFGRTDTQYF
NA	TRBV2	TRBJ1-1	CASSADGGNTEAFF
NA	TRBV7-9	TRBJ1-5	CASSLGRTGFNQPQHF
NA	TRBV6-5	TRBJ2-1	CASSYSWDYNEQFF
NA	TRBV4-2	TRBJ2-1	CASSPWDRGLWNEQFF
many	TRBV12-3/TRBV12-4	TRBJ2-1	CASSLARVQGSSYNEQFF
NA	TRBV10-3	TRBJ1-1	CATRMTGDNTEAFF
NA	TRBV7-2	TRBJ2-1	CASSWETYSSGEQFF
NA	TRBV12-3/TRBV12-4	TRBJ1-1	CASSLSQPTEAFF
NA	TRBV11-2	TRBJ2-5	CASSFNGAKETQYF
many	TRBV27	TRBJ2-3	CASSFGARDTQYF
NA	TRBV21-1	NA	CASSKNSSEQYF
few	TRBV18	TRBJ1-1	CASSPTERGPGYGMNTEAFF
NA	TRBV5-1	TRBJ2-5	CASSFPSGNQETQYF
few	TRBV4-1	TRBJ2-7	CASSQEYSGIGYEQYF
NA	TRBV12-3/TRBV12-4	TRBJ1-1	CASSPGYRDTEAFF
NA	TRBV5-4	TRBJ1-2	CASSQMNRFSGSPYGYTF